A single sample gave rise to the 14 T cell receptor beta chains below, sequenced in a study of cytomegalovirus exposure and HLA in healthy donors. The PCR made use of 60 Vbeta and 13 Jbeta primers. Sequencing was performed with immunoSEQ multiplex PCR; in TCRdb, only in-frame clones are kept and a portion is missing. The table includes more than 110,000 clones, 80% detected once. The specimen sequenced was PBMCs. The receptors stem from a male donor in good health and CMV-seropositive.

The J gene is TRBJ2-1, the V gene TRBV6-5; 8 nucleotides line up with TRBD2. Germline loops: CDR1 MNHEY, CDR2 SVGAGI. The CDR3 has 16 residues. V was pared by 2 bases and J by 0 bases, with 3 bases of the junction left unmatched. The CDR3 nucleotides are TGTGCCAGCAGTTACGATGGGACTAGCTCCTACAATGAGCAGTTCTTC. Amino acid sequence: CASSYDGTSSYNEQFF.

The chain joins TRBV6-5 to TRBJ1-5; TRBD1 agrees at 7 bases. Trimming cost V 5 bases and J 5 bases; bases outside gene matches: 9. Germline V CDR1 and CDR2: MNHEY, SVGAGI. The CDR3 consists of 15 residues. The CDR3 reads CASSSIQGRDQPQHF. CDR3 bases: TGTGCCAGCAGTAGCATACAGGGGCGGGATCAGCCCCAGCATTTT.

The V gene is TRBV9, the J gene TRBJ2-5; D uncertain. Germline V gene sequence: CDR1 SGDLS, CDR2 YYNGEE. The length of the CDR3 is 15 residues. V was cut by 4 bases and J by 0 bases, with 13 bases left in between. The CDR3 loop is CASSTRTSNQETQYF. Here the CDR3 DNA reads TGTGCCAGCAGCACAAGAACAAGTAACCAAGAGACCCAGTACTTC.

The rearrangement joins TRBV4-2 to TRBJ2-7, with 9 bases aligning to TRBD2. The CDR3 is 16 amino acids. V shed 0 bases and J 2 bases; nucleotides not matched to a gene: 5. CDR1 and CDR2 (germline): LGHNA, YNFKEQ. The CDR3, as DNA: TGTGCCAGCAGCCAAGACGTTAGCGGGGGTCCCTACGAGCAGTACTTC. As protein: CASSQDVSGGPYEQYF.

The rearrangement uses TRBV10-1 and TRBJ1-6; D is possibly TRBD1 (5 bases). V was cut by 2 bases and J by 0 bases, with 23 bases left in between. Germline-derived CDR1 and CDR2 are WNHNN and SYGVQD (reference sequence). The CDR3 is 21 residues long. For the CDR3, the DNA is TGCGCCAGCAGTGAGCTGCCCGGGGGATCGGTTGGCAGCTCCTATAATTCACCCCTCCACTTT. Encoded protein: CASSELPGGSVGSSYNSPLHF.

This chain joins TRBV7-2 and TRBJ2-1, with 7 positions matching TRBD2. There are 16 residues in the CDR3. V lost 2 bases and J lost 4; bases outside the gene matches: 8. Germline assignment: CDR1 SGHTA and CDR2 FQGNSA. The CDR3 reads CASSLRAGVGYNEQFF. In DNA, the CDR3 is TGTGCCAGCAGCTTAAGGGCGGGAGTAGGTTACAATGAGCAGTTCTTC. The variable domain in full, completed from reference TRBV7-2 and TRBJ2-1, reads GAGVSQSPSNKVTEKGKDVELRCDPISGHTALYWYRQSLGQGLEFLIYFQGNSAPDKSGLPSDRFSAERTGGSVSTLTIQRTQQEDSAVYLCASSLRAGVGYNEQFFGPGTRLTVL.

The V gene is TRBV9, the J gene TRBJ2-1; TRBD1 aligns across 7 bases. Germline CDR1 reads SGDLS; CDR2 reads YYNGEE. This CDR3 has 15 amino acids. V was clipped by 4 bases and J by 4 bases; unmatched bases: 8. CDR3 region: CASSPQDRLYNEQFF. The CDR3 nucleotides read TGTGCCAGCAGCCCCCAGGACAGGTTATACAATGAGCAGTTCTTC.

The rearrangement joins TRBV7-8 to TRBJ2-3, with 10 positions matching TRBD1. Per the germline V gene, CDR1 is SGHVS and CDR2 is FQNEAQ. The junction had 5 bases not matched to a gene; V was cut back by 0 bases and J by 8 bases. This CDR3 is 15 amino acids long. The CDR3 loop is CASSLAGQGPTTQYF. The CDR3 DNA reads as TGTGCCAGCAGCTTAGCGGGACAGGGGCCGACTACGCAGTATTTT.

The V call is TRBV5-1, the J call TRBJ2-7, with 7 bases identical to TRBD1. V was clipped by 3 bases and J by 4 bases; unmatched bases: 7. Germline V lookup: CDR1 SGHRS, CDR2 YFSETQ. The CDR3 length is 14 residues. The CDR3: CASSSGQVPYEQYF. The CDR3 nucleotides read TGCGCCAGCAGCTCCGGACAGGTTCCTTACGAGCAGTACTTC.

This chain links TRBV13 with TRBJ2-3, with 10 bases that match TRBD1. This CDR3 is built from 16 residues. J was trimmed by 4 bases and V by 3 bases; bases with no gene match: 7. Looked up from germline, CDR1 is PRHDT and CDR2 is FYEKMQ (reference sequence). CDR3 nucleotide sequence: TGTGCCAGCAGCTTCGTGGGGGACAGGGGCCCAGATACGCAGTATTTT. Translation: CASSFVGDRGPDTQYF. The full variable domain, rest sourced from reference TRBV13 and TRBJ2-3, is AAGVIQSPRHLIKEKRETATLKCYPIPRHDTVYWYQQGPGQDPQFLISFYEKMQSDKGSIPDRFSAQQFSDYHSELNMSSLELGDSALYFCASSFVGDRGPDTQYFGPGTRLTVL.

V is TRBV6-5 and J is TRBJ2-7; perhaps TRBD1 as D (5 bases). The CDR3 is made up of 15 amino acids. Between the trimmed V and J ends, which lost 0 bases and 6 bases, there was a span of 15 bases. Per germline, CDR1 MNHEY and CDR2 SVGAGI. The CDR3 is CASSYSTSGKIEQYF. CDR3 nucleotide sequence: TGTGCCAGCAGTTACTCGACGTCAGGGAAGATCGAGCAGTACTTC.

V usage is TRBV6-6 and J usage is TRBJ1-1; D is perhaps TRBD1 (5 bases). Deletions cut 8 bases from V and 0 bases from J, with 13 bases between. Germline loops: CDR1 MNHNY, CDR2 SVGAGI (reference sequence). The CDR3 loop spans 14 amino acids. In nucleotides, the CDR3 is TGTGCCAGCTGGAAACAGGCCTTGAACACTGAAGCTTTCTTT. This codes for CASWKQALNTEAFF.

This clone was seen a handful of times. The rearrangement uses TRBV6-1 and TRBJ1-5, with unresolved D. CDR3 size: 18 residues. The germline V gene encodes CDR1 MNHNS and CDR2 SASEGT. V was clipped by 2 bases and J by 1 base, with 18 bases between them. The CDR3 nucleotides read TGTGCCAGCAGTGAATTTTGGGCGGAGGGTTGGAGCAATCAGCCCCAGCATTTT. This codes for CASSEFWAEGWSNQPQHF.

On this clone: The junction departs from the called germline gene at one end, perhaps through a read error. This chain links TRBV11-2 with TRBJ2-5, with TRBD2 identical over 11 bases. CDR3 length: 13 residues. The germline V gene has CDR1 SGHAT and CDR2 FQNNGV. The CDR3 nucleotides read TGTGCCAGCAGCTTAGATCCTAGCGGGGGGTACGACTTC. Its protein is CASSLDPSGGYDF. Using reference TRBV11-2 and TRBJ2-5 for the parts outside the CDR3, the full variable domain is EAGVAQSPRYKIIEKRQSVAFWCNPISGHATLYWYQQILGQGPKLLIQFQNNGVVDDSQLPKDRFSAERLKGVDSTLKIQPAKLEDSAVYLCASSLDPSGGYDFGPGTRLLVL.